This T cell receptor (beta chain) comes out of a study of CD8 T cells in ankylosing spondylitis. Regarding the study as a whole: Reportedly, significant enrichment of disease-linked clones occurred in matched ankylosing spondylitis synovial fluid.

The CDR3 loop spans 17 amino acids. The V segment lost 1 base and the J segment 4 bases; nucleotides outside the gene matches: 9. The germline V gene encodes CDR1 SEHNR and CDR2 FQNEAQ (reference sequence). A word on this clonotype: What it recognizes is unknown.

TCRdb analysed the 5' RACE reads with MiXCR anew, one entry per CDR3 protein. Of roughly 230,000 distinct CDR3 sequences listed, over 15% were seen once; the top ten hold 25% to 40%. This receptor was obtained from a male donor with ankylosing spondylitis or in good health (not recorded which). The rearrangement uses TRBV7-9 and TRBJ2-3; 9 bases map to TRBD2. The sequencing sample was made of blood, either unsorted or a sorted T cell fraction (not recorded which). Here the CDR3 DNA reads TGTGCCAGCAGCTTAGAATGTCCTAGCGGGGACCCAGATACGCAGTATTTT. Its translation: CASSLECPSGDPDTQYF. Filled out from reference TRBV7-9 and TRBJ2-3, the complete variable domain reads DTGVSQNPRHKITKRGQNVTFRCDPISEHNRLYWYRQTLGQGPEFLTYFQNEAQLEKSRLLSDRFSAERPKGSFSTLEIQRTEQGDSAMYLCASSLECPSGDPDTQYFGPGTRLTVL.